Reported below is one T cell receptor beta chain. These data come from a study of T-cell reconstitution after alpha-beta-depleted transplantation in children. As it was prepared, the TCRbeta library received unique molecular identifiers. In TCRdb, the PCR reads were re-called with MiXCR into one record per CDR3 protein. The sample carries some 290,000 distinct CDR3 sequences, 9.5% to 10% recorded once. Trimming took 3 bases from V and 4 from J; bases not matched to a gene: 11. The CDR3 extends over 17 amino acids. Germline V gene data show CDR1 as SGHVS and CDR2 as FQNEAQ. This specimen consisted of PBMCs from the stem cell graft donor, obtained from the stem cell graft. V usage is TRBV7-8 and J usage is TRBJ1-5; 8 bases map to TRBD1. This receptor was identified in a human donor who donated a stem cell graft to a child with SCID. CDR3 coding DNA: TGTGCCAGCAGCTTTCAGGGGGCAGGGACCAAGAATCAGCCCCAGCATTTT. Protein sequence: CASSFQGAGTKNQPQHF.